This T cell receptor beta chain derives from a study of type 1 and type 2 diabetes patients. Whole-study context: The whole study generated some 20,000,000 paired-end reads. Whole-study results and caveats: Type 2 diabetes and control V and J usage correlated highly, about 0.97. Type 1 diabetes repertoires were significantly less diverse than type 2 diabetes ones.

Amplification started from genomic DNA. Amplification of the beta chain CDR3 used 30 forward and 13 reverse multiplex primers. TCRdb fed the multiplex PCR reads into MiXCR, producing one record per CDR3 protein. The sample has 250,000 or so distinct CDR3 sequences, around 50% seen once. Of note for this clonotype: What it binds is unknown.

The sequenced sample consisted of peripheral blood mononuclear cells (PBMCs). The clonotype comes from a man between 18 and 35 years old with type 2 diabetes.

In DNA, the CDR3 is TGTGCCAGCGGACGAGCCTATGATACGCAGTATTTT. Translation gives CASGRAYDTQYF. This chain connects TRBV2 to TRBJ2-3; D call uncertain. This CDR3 region has 12 residues. Germline CDR1 is SNHLY and CDR2 is FYNNEI. V was cut by 8 bases and J by 6 bases, with 12 bases left in between. The whole variable domain, filled in from reference TRBV2 and TRBJ2-3, reads EPEVTQTPSHQVTQMGQEVILRCVPISNHLYFYWYRQILGQKVEFLVSFYNNEISEKSEIFDDQFSVERPDGSNFTLKIRSTKLEDSAMYFCASGRAYDTQYFGPGTRLTVL.